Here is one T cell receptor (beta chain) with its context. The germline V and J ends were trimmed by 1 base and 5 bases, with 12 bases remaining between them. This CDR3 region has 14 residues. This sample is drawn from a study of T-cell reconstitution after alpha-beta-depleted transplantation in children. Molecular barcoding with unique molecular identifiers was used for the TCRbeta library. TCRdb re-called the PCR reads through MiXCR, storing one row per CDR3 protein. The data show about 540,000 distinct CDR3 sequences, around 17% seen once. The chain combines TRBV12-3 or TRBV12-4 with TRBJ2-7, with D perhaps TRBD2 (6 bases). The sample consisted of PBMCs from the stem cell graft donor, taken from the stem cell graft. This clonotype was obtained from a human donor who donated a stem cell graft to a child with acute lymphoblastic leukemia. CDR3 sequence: CASSLGGTGHEQYF. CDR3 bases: TGTGCCAGCAGTTTAGGCGGGACGGGGCACGAGCAGTACTTC.